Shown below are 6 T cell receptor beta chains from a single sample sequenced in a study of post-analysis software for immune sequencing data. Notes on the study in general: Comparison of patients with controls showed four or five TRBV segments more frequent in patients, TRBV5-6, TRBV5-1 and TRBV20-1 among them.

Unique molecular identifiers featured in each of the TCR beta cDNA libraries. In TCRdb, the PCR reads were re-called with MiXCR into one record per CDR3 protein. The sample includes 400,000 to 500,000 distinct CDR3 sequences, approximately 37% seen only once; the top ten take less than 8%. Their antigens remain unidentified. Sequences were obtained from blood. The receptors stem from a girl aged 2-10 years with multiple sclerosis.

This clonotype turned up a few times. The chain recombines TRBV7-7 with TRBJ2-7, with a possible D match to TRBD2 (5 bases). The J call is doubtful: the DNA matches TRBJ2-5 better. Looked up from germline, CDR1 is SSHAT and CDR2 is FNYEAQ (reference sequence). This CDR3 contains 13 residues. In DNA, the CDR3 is TGTGCCAGCAGCCCGACCCGAGGGGAGACCCAGTACTTC. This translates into CASSPTRGETQYF.

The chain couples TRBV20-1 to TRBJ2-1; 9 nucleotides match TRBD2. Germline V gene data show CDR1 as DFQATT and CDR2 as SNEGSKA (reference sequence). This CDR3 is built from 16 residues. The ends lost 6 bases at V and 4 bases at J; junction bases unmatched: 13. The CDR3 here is CSAPDETSGVYNEQFF. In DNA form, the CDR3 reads TGCAGTGCCCCGGATGAGACTAGCGGAGTATACAATGAGCAGTTCTTC.

CDR3 sequence: CASSLGETNEKLFF. CDR3 nucleotides: TGTGCCAGCAGCTTGGGGGAGACTAATGAAAAACTGTTTTTT. The chain recombines TRBV7-6 with TRBJ1-4; a weak D match, TRBD1 (5 bases). This CDR3 has 14 amino acids. Trimming pared 3 bases from V and 2 bases from J, leaving 7 bases between. CDR1 SGHVS and CDR2 FNYEAQ come from the germline V gene.

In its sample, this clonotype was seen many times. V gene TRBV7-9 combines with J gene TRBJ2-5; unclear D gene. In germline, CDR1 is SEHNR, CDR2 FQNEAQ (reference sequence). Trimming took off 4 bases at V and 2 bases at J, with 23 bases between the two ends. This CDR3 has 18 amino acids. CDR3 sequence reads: CASSSLFGVGKPQETQYF. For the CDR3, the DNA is TGTGCCAGCAGCTCCCTATTCGGAGTGGGAAAACCGCAAGAGACCCAGTACTTC.

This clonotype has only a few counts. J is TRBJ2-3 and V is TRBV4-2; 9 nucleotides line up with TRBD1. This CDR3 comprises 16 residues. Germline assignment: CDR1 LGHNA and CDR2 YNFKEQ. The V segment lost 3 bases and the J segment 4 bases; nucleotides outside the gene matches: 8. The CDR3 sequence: CASSQETGGVADTQYF. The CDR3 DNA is TGTGCCAGCAGCCAGGAGACAGGGGGTGTTGCAGATACGCAGTATTTT.

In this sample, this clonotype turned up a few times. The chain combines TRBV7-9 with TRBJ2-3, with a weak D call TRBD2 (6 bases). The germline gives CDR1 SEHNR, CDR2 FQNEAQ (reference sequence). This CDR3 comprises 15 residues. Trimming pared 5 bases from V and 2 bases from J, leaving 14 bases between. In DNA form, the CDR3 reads TGTGCCAGCAGCCCCCTAGCGACGGCCACAGATACGCAGTATTTT. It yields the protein CASSPLATATDTQYF.